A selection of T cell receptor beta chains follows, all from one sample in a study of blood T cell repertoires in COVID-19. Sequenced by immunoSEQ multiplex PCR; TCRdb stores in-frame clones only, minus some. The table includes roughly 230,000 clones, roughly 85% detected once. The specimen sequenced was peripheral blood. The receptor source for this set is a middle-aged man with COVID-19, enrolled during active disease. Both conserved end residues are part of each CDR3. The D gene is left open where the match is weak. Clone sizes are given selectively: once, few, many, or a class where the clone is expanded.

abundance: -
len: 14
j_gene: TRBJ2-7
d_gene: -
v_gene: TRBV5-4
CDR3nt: TGTGCCAGCAGCTCGGTTCAGGGATCCTACGAGCAGTACTTC
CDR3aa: CASSSVQGSYEQYF

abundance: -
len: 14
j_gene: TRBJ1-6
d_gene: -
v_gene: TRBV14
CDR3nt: TGTGCCAGCAGCCAGGTTGGGCGCGGGGCACCCCTCCACTTT
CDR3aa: CASSQVGRGAPLHF

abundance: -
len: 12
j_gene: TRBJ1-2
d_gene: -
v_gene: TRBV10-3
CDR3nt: TGTGCCATCAGTGAGGCGAACTATGGCTACACCTTC
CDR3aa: CAISEANYGYTF

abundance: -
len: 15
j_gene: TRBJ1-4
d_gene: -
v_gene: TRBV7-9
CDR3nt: TGTGCCAGCAGCCTCGGGGATCAAATGGAGGAAAAACTGTTTTTT
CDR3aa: CASSLGDQMEEKLFF

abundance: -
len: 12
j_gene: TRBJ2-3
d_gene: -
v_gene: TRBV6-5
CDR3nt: TGTGCCAGCAGTTTTCGGGGTGATACGCAGTATTTT
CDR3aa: CASSFRGDTQYF

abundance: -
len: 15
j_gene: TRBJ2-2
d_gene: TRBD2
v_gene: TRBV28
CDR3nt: TGTGCCAGCAGAACCCCTAGCGGGGGGCCCGGGGAGCTGTTTTTT
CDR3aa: CASRTPSGGPGELFF

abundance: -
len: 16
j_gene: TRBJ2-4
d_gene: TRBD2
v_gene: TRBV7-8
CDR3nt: TGTGCCAGCAGCTTAGCGGGGGTCGGGAGGGGAAACATTCAGTACTTC
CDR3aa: CASSLAGVGRGNIQYF

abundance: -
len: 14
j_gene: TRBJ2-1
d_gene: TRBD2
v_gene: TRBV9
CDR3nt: TGTGCCAGCAGCCGGGAGGGAGCCTACAATGAGCAGTTCTTC
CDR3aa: CASSREGAYNEQFF

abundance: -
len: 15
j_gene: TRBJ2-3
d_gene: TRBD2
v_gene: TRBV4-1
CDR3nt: TGCGCCAGCAGTCGACTAGCGGGGGGCACAGATACGCAGTATTTT
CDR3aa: CASSRLAGGTDTQYF

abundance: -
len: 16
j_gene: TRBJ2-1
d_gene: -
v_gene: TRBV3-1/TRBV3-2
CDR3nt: TGTGCCAGCAGCCAAGTGCTAGTTGGGTCCTACAATGAGCAGTTCTTC
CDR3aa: CASSQVLVGSYNEQFF

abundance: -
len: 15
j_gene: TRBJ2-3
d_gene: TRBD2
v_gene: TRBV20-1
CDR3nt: TGCAGTGCTAGTCCTAGCGGGGGCAACACAGATACGCAGTATTTT
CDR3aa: CSASPSGGNTDTQYF

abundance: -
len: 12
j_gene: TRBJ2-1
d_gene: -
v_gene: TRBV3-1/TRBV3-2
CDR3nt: TGTGCCAGCAGCCAAATAGGAGGGGTTTGGTTCTTC
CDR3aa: CASSQIGGVWFF

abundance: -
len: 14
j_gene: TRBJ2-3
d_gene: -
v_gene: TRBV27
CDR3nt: TGTGCCAGCAGTACAGGGATTCGAGCAGATACGCAGTATTTT
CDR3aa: CASSTGIRADTQYF

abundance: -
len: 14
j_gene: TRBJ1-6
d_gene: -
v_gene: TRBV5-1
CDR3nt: TGCGCCAGCAGCTTGGAGCAGGGTTATTCACCCCTCCACTTT
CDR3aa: CASSLEQGYSPLHF

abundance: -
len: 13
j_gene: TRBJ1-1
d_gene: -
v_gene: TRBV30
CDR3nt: TGTGCCTGGAGTATGGGCCCCGGAACTGAAGCTTTCTTT
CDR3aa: CAWSMGPGTEAFF

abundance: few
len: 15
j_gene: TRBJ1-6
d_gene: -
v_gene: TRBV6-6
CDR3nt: TGTGCCAGCTTCGCTAGCTTCGGAGGGTATTCACCCCTCCACTTT
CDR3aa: CASFASFGGYSPLHF

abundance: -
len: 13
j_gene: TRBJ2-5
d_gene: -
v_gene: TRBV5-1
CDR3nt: TGCGCCAGCAGCTTGGATACCCAGGAGACCCAGTACTTC
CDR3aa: CASSLDTQETQYF

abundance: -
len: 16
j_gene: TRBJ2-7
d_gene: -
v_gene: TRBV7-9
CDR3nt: TGTGCCAGCAGCTTACCGGGCGGGGGCCCTGGCTACGAGCAGTACTTC
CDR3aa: CASSLPGGGPGYEQYF

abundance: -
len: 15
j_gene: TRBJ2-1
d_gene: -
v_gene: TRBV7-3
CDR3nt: TGTGCCAGCAGCTTAACCGGGACAACCTACAATGAGCAGTTCTTC
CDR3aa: CASSLTGTTYNEQFF

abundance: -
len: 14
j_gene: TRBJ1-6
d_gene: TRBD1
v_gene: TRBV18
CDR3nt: TGTGCCAGCTCCCCCGGGACAGGGAATTCACCCCTCCACTTT
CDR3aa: CASSPGTGNSPLHF

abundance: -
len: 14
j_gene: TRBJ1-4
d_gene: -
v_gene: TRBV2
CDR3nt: TGTGCCAGCAAAAGCGGGACGAAAAATGAAAAACTGTTTTTT
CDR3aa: CASKSGTKNEKLFF

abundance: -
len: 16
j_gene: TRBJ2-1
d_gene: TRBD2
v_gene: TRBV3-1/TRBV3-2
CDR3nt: TGTGCCAGCAGCCAAGAGTCAAGCGGGGGGATCAATGAGCAGTTCTTC
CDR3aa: CASSQESSGGINEQFF

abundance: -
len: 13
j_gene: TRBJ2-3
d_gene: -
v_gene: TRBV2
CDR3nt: TGTGCCAGCAGCGAGGACTACACAGATACGCAGTATTTT
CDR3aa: CASSEDYTDTQYF

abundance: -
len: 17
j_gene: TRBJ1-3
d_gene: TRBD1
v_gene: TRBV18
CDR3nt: TGTGCCAGCTCACTAGACCTCGCCGGGACAGGGAGAAACACCATATATTTT
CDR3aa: CASSLDLAGTGRNTIYF

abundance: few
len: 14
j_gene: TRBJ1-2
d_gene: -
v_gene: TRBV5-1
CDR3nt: TGCGCCAGCAGCCCCCAGGGGCTCGGGTATGGCTACACCTTC
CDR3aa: CASSPQGLGYGYTF

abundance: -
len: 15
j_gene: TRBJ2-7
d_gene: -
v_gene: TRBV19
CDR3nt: TGTGCCAGTAGTAGGACCTTAGGACTCCCATACGAGCAGTACTTC
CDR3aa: CASSRTLGLPYEQYF

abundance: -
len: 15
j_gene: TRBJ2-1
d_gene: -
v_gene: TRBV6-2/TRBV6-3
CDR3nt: TGTGCCAGCAGCTCCACCCTGAGCTCCTACAATGAGCAGTTCTTC
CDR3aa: CASSSTLSSYNEQFF

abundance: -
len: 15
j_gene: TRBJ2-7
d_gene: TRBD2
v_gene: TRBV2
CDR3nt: TGTGCCAGCAGTGAAGAGTGGCGGGGGGCCTACGAGCAGTACTTC
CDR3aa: CASSEEWRGAYEQYF

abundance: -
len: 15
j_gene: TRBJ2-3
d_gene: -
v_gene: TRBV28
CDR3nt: TGTGCCAGCAGTTTATCGGGAGGGGGCGCAGATACGCAGTATTTT
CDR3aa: CASSLSGGGADTQYF

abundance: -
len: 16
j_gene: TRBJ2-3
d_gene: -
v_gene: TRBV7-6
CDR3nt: TGTGCCAGCAGCCCTATACGGGACTTCGACACAGATACGCAGTATTTT
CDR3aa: CASSPIRDFDTDTQYF

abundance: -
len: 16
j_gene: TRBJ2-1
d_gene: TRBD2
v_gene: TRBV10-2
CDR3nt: TGCGCCAGCAGTGAGTCGGTAGCGGGGGGGCCGTTTGAGCAGTTCTTC
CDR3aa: CASSESVAGGPFEQFF

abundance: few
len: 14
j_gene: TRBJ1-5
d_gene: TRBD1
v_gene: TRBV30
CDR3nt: TGTGCCTGGAGTGCCGGGACAGGGGGACAGCCCCAGCATTTT
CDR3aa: CAWSAGTGGQPQHF

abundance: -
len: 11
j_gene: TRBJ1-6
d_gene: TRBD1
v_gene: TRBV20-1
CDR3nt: TGCAGTGCTAGAATACAGGGGTCCCTCCACTTT
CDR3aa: CSARIQGSLHF

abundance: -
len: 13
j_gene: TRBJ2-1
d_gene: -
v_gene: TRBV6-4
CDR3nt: TGTGCCAGCACTTTAGCGGATTACAATGAGCAGTTCTTC
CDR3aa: CASTLADYNEQFF

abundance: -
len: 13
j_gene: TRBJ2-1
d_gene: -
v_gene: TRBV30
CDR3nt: TGTGCCTGGAGTTTTAGCTCCTACAATGAGCAGTTCTTC
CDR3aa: CAWSFSSYNEQFF

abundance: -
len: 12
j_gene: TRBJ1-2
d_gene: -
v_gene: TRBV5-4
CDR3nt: TGTGCCAGCAGCTTGGGGGGCCGGGGCTACACCTTC
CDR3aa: CASSLGGRGYTF

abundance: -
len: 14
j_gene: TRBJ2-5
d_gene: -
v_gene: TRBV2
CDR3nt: TGTGCCAGCAGTGAGTCGGTGTACCAAGAGACCCAGTACTTC
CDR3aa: CASSESVYQETQYF

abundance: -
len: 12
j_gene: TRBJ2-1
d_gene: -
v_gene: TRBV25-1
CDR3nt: TGTGCCAGCAGTGCGACTCACAATGAGCAGTTCTTC
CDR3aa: CASSATHNEQFF

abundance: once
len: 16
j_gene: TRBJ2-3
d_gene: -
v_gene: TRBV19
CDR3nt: TGTGCCAGTAGTTCAAGGGGTGGGAGGATGACAGATACGCAGTATTTT
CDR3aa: CASSSRGGRMTDTQYF

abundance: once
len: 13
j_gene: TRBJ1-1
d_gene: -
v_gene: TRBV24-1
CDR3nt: TGTGCCACCAGTGATTTAGGAGGAACTGAAGCTTTCTTT
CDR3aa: CATSDLGGTEAFF

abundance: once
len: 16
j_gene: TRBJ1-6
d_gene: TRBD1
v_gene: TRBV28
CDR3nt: TGTGCCAGCAGTTTATCCGGGACAGTCTATAATTCACCCCTCCACTTT
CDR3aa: CASSLSGTVYNSPLHF

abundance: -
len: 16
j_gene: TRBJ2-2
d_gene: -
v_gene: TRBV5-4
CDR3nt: TGTGCCAATCCACGCGGGGGCGGGTTAAAAGCCGGGGAGCTGTTTTTT
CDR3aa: CANPRGGGLKAGELFF

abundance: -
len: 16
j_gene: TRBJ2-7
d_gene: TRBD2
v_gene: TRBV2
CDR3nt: TGTGCCAGCAGTACACTGCGGGGGGCAGGGGCCTACGAGCAGTACTTC
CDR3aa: CASSTLRGAGAYEQYF

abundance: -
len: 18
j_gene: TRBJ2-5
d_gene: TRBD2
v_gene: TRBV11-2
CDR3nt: TGTGCCAGCAGCTCCCCGTGGACTAGCGGGGGGGATCAAGAGACCCAGTACTTC
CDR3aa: CASSSPWTSGGDQETQYF

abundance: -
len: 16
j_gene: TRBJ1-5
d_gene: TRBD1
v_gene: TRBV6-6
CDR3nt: TGTGCCAGCAGTCGAGGGGGCGAGACACTCAATCAGCCCCAGCATTTT
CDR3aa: CASSRGGETLNQPQHF

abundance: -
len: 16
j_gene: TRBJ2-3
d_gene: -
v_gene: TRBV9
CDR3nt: TGTGCCAGCAGCCCAAATCTTAATGAGTTCACAGATACGCAGTATTTT
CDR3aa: CASSPNLNEFTDTQYF

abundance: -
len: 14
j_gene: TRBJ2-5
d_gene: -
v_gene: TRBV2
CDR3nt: TGTGCCAGCAGTGAAGGTAGCGGCCAAGAGACCCAGTACTTC
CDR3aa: CASSEGSGQETQYF

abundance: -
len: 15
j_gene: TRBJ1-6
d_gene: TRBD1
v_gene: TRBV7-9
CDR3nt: TGTGCCAGCAGCTCAATGGACAGGCTGAATTCACCCCTCCACTTT
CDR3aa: CASSSMDRLNSPLHF

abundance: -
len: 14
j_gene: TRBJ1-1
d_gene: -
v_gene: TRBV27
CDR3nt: TGTGCCAGCAGTCCGCCCCACAGGAACACTGAAGCTTTCTTT
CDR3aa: CASSPPHRNTEAFF

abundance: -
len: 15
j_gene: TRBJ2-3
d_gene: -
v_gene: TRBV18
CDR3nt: TGTGCCAGCTCACCACGAGCGGTAAGCACAGATACGCAGTATTTT
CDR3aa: CASSPRAVSTDTQYF

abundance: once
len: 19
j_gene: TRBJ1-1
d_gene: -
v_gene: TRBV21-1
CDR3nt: TGTGCCAGCAGCCGGACTAAGGGACAGCCCCGTGGGATGTTCACTGAAGCTTTCTTT
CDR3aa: CASSRTKGQPRGMFTEAFF

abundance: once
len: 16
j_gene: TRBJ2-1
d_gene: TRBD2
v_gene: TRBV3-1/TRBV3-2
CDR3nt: TGTGCCAGCAGCCCTAGGGACTCCCTGGGGGGGAATGAGCAGTTCTTC
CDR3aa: CASSPRDSLGGNEQFF

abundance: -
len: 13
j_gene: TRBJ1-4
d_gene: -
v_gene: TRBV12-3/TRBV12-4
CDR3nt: TGTGCCAGCAGCCTCACGTCACGGGGAAAACTGTTTTTT
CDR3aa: CASSLTSRGKLFF

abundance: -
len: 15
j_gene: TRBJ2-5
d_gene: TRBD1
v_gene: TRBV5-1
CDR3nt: TGCGCCAGCAGCTATGGACAGGGGGGAGGAGAGACCCAGTACTTC
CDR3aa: CASSYGQGGGETQYF

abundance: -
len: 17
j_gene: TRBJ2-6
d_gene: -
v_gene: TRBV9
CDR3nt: TGTGCCAGCAGCGTAGCTCCGGTCGAATCTGGGGCCAACGTCCTGACTTTC
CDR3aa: CASSVAPVESGANVLTF

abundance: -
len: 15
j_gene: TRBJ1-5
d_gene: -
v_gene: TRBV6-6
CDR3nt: TGTGCCAGCAGTTACGTTCCGGAGGCAATGGAGCCCCAGCATTTT
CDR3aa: CASSYVPEAMEPQHF

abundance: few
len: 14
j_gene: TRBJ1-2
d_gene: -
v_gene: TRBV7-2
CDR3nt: TGTGCCAGCAGCTTAGGTGGAGGGGACTATGGCTACACCTTC
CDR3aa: CASSLGGGDYGYTF